The 11 T cell receptor beta chains below come from one sample, sequenced in a study of cytomegalovirus exposure and HLA in healthy donors. Use of 60 Vbeta and 13 Jbeta primers characterized the PCR. The method was immunoSEQ multiplex PCR; TCRdb's version includes in-frame clones alone and lacks a portion of them. This table has approximately 190,000 clones, 65% to 85% appearing once. Specimen: PBMCs. The source of these receptors is a man in his forties or fifties in good health and CMV-seronegative.

CDR3 DNA: TGTGCCAGTAGTCTCAGGGGTGGCAATCAGCCCCAGCATTTT. It yields the protein CASSLRGGNQPQHF. The rearrangement joins TRBV19 to TRBJ1-5; tentative D call: TRBD1 (6 bases). The germline gives CDR1 LNHDA, CDR2 SQIVND (reference sequence). The CDR3 runs to 14 residues. Trimming shortened V by 5 bases and J by 2 bases, and 10 bases separated the two germline ends.

The chain has TRBV27 and TRBJ2-1; no reliable D call. The CDR3 sequence is 14 residues long. The germline gives CDR1 MNHEY, CDR2 SMNVEV (reference sequence). V gave up 5 bases and J gave up 1 base, with 9 bases separating them. CDR3 sequence (DNA): TGTGCCAGCAGTGCTCGAGGTTCCTACAATGAGCAGTTCTTC. Translation gives CASSARGSYNEQFF.

The rearrangement uses TRBV19 and TRBJ1-1; the D gene is possibly TRBD1 (5 bases). Trimming left V 3 bases short and J 0 bases short, with 11 bases between. There are 15 residues in the CDR3. Germline V gene lookup returns CDR1 LNHDA and CDR2 SQIVND (reference sequence). CDR3 sequence (DNA): TGTGCCAGTAGTATTCGACAGCAGATGAACACTGAAGCTTTCTTT. It is translated as CASSIRQQMNTEAFF.

The rearrangement uses TRBV5-6 and TRBJ1-3; a possible D gene is TRBD1 (6 bases). The germline V gene has CDR1 SGHDT and CDR2 YYEEEE. The CDR3 consists of 14 residues. Trimming pared 0 bases from V and 2 bases from J, leaving 6 bases between. CDR3 sequence reads: CASSLDRAGNTIYF. CDR3 coding DNA: TGTGCCAGCAGCTTGGACAGGGCTGGAAACACCATATATTTT.

The chain has TRBV19 and TRBJ2-5, with D tentatively TRBD1 (5 bases). CDR1 and CDR2 (germline): LNHDA, SQIVND (reference sequence). This CDR3 is 15 amino acids long. Trimming stripped 2 bases from V and 4 bases from J, with 14 bases between. CDR3: CASSIRVAGSETQYF. The DNA of the CDR3 is TGTGCCAGTAGTATAAGGGTAGCAGGGTCAGAGACCCAGTACTTC.

The chain combines TRBV19 with TRBJ1-1; D is possibly TRBD1 (6 bases). V was cut by 3 bases and J by 4 bases, with 15 bases left in between. The CDR3 extends over 15 amino acids. Germline CDR1 reads LNHDA; CDR2 reads SQIVND (reference sequence). CDR3 protein: CASSIPGGGGTEAFF. The DNA for the CDR3 is TGTGCCAGTAGTATCCCGGGAGGGGGGGGCACTGAAGCTTTCTTT. Combining the CDR3 with reference TRBV19 and TRBJ1-1 gives the whole variable domain DGGITQSPKYLFRKEGQNVTLSCEQNLNHDAMYWYRQDPGQGLRLIYYSQIVNDFQKGDIAEGYSVSREKKESFPLTVTSAQKNPTAFYLCASSIPGGGGTEAFFGQGTRLTVV.

The V call is TRBV19, the J call TRBJ2-1; D is possibly TRBD2 (6 bases). The CDR3 is made up of 13 amino acids. CDR1 is LNHDA, CDR2 SQIVND, per germline (reference sequence). Trimming removed 6 bases from V and 4 bases from J, with 10 bases in between. The CDR3 coding sequence is TGTGCCAGTAGCAGCGGGCCGTACAATGAGCAGTTCTTC. Its translation is CASSSGPYNEQFF.

The rearrangement uses TRBV30 and TRBJ2-3, with D possibly being TRBD2 (6 bases). Deletions cut 4 bases from V and 1 base from J, with 15 bases between. The CDR3 length is 15 residues. CDR1 and CDR2 from the germline V gene are GTSNPN and SVGIG (reference sequence). The DNA for the CDR3 is TGTGCCTGGAAAAGGGTCGGGGGAGGCACAGATACGCAGTATTTT. Amino acids: CAWKRVGGGTDTQYF. The whole variable domain, remainder taken from reference TRBV30 and TRBJ2-3, is SQTIHQWPATLVQPVGSPLSLECTVEGTSNPNLYWYRQAAGRGLQLLFYSVGIGQISSEVPQNLSASRPQDRQFILSSKKLLLSDSGFYLCAWKRVGGGTDTQYFGPGTRLTVL.

The chain links TRBV7-2 to TRBJ2-3; perhaps TRBD1 as D (6 bases). Germline V gene data show CDR1 as SGHTA and CDR2 as FQGNSA. This CDR3 spans 15 amino acids. Trimming pared 5 bases from V and 0 bases from J, leaving 12 bases between. CDR3 region: CASSLQGPSTDTQYF. The CDR3 nucleotides are TGTGCCAGCAGCCTACAGGGACCAAGCACAGATACGCAGTATTTT.

This clone occurred once. The J gene is TRBJ1-2, the V gene TRBV2; tentative D call: TRBD1 (6 bases). Per germline, CDR1 SNHLY and CDR2 FYNNEI. The CDR3 totals 13 residues. V lost 3 bases and J 5 bases, leaving 10 bases between the germline ends. CDR3 protein: CASSDDRPYGYTF. The CDR3, as DNA: TGTGCCAGCAGTGATGACAGGCCTTATGGCTACACCTTC.

This clone has a handful of counts. This chain connects TRBV28 to TRBJ2-3; TRBD2 agrees at 8 bases. Germline CDR1 MDHEN, CDR2 SYDVKM. CDR3 length: 15 residues. J lost 5 bases, V lost 5 bases, and 9 bases had no gene match. CDR3: CASSISGARVDTQYF. Written as DNA, the CDR3 is TGTGCCAGCAGTATTAGCGGGGCCCGCGTAGATACGCAGTATTTT. Full variable domain (rest looked up from reference TRBV28 and TRBJ2-3): DVKVTQSSRYLVKRTGEKVFLECVQDMDHENMFWYRQDPGLGLRLIYFSYDVKMKEKGDIPEGYSVSREKKERFSLILESASTNQTSMYLCASSISGARVDTQYFGPGTRLTVL.